Listed below are T cell receptor beta chains from one sample, sequenced in a study of PD-L1 blockade in urothelial cancer. TCRdb keeps only in-frame clones here, not all; method: immunoSEQ multiplex PCR. The table has about 88,000 clones, around 89% seen once. Source: PBMCs, taken around atezolizumab (anti-PD-L1) treatment. The receptors were sampled from a woman of 80 years or more with urothelial cancer. The CDR3 runs from the conserved cysteine through the conserved F or W. Each record gives: D gene, J gene, clone size, V gene, CDR3 DNA, CDR3 protein. A D gene is named only where the DNA matches it firmly. Clone size is given for some rows only: seen once, a few or many times, or a class if the clone is expanded.

>TRBD2|TRBJ2-1|-|TRBV10-3
TGTGCCATCAGCGATATTCCGGGACTAGCGGGAGAGAATTCCTACAATGAGCAGTTCTTC
CAISDIPGLAGENSYNEQFF
>-|TRBJ2-1|few|TRBV10-1
TGCGCCAGCAGTGCTTCCACCGGGTACAATGAGCAGTTCTTC
CASSASTGYNEQFF
>-|TRBJ1-2|once|TRBV28
TGTGCCAGCGGTGGGACACTGCCCACCTTC
CASGGTLPTF
>-|TRBJ2-7|-|TRBV6-1
TGTGCCAGCAGCCAGATGGAGTACGAGCAGTACTTC
CASSQMEYEQYF
>-|TRBJ2-7|once|TRBV10-3
TGTGCCATCAGTGTAGGGGCGGGATTGGCAGACGAGCAGTACTTC
CAISVGAGLADEQYF
>TRBD1|TRBJ2-7|-|TRBV6-1
TGTGCCAGCAGTGGATCTCCGGGACAGGGGCTCGGGGTGACCTACGAGCAGTACTTC
CASSGSPGQGLGVTYEQYF
>TRBD2|TRBJ2-1|few|TRBV5-1
TGCGCCAGCAGCCCCAGCGGGAGACTATACAATGAGCAGTTCTTC
CASSPSGRLYNEQFF
>-|TRBJ2-2|-|TRBV19
TGTGCCAGTAGTATCTTGGGGCTAGCGCAGAACACCGGGGAGCTGTTTTTT
CASSILGLAQNTGELFF
>TRBD1|TRBJ2-7|-|TRBV28
TGTGCCAGCAGTTTGTCTGGGACAGGGGGATCCTACGAGCAGTACTTC
CASSLSGTGGSYEQYF
>TRBD1|TRBJ1-4|-|TRBV18
TGTGCCAGCTCACTCCGAAGGACAGGGGGAGGTGAAAAACTGTTTTTT
CASSLRRTGGGEKLFF
>-|TRBJ2-6|-|TRBV5-4
TGTGCCAGCAGCCCATCCGTTAACAGGGCTGGGGCCAACGTCCTGACTTTC
CASSPSVNRAGANVLTF
>-|TRBJ1-1|few|TRBV14
TGTGCCAGCAGCCAAGTGAGCAGGGTGCATGTTGAAGCTTTCTTT
CASSQVSRVHVEAFF
>-|TRBJ1-1|once|TRBV18
TGTGCCAGCTCATATACAAGGAACACTGAAGCTTTCTTT
CASSYTRNTEAFF
>TRBD1|TRBJ1-1|-|TRBV5-1
TGCGCCAGCAGCTATTCCGGGACAGTGAACACTGAAGCTTTCTTT
CASSYSGTVNTEAFF
>-|TRBJ2-1|-|TRBV5-1
TGCGCCAGCAGCAACCCGAGTTACAATGAGCAGTTCTTC
CASSNPSYNEQFF
>-|TRBJ1-5|-|TRBV27
TGTGCCAGCAGTTTAGGGTCGGGGGGCACTCAGCCCCAGCATTTT
CASSLGSGGTQPQHF
>TRBD2|TRBJ2-7|-|TRBV30
TGTGCCTGGAGTCTTGCGGGAGGGGTCGAGCAGTACTTC
CAWSLAGGVEQYF
>TRBD1|TRBJ2-7|-|TRBV5-1
TGCGCCAGCAGCTCGAGAGGGACAGGTCCCTCCTACGAGCAGTACTTC
CASSSRGTGPSYEQYF
>-|TRBJ1-1|-|TRBV6-1
TGTGCCAGCAGTGGCGGAACCAGGGGCACTGAAGCTTTCTTT
CASSGGTRGTEAFF
>TRBD1|TRBJ2-1|-|TRBV2
TGTGCCAGCAGTGTAGGACAGGAGTACAATGAGCAGTTCTTC
CASSVGQEYNEQFF
>TRBD2|TRBJ2-3|-|TRBV27
TGTGCCAGCAGTCGACTAGCGGGAGATCGTACGAAAGATACGCAGTATTTT
CASSRLAGDRTKDTQYF
>TRBD2|TRBJ2-7|-|TRBV11-2
TGTGCCAGCAGCCTACCCGGGACTAGCGGGAGAATGGCGCAGTACTTC
CASSLPGTSGRMAQYF
>-|TRBJ2-7|-|TRBV28
TGTGCCAGCAGGGACGAAGGGGCTCTTACCTACGAGCAGTACTTC
CASRDEGALTYEQYF
>-|TRBJ1-2|few|TRBV12-2
TGTGCAAGTCGACGGACAGGGTTTGGTGACTATGGCTACACCTTC
CASRRTGFGDYGYTF
>TRBD1|TRBJ1-4|-|TRBV7-2
TGTGCCAGCAGCTTAGCGGGACAGGGCTTTGAAAAACTGTTTTTT
CASSLAGQGFEKLFF
>TRBD2|TRBJ2-5|-|TRBV9
TGTGCCAGCAGCGTATCGGGGGGGCTTCAAGAGACCCAGTACTTC
CASSVSGGLQETQYF
>TRBD2|TRBJ2-7|-|TRBV5-1
TGCGCCAGCAGTAGCACCGGGACTAGCTACGAGCAGTACTTC
CASSSTGTSYEQYF
>-|TRBJ2-5|-|TRBV13
TGTGCCAGCAGCCCGACAGATACAGAGACCCAGTACTTC
CASSPTDTETQYF
>TRBD1|TRBJ1-2|-|TRBV2
TGTGCCAGCCTGGGACAGCCGGCGGCCGGCTACACCTTC
CASLGQPAAGYTF
>-|TRBJ2-1|once|TRBV7-5
TGTGTCAGAAACCTAGGCCAGGAAACGGGGAGCTCCTACAATGAGCAGTTCTTC
CVRNLGQETGSSYNEQFF
>-|TRBJ2-2|-|TRBV7-8
TGTGCCAGCAGCGCCTTCCACTCCGCTGCGAACACCGGGGAGCTGTTTTTT
CASSAFHSAANTGELFF
>-|TRBJ2-2|-|TRBV2
TGTGCCAGCATATCCAGGGAAAACACCGGGGAGCTGTTTTTT
CASISRENTGELFF
>-|TRBJ2-1|-|TRBV2
TGTGCCAGCAGTAGGGGGGGAGAGCAGTTCTTC
CASSRGGEQFF
>-|TRBJ1-1|-|TRBV9
TGTGCCAGCAGCGTAGATTTCAGGGGCAACACTGAAGCTTTCTTT
CASSVDFRGNTEAFF
>TRBD2|TRBJ2-7|-|TRBV28
TGTGCCAGCAGTTTCCTAGCGGGAGGGGCCTACGAGCAGTACTTC
CASSFLAGGAYEQYF
>TRBD1|TRBJ2-7|-|TRBV5-1
TGCGCCAGCAGCCCCAGGACAGGGGGAGGCAACGAGCAGTACTTC
CASSPRTGGGNEQYF
>-|TRBJ1-3|few|TRBV27
TGTGCCAGCAGTTGGTCGCAGGGCCCCTCTGGAAACACCATATATTTT
CASSWSQGPSGNTIYF
>TRBD1|TRBJ1-3|-|TRBV29-1
TGCAGCGTTGGGACAGGAGCAGGAAACACCATATATTTT
CSVGTGAGNTIYF
>TRBD1|TRBJ2-7|-|TRBV28
TGTGCCAGCAGTCCCCCCCCGGGACAGGGTCAATGGGAGTACTTC
CASSPPPGQGQWEYF
>-|TRBJ2-7|once|TRBV10-3
TGTGCCATCAGTGAGTCTGATCTAGCCAGCCCCTACGAGCAGTACTTC
CAISESDLASPYEQYF
>TRBD2|TRBJ2-7|few|TRBV15
TGTGCCACCAGCAGAGATATAAAAAGAACTAGCGTCTACGAGCAGTACTTC
CATSRDIKRTSVYEQYF
>-|TRBJ2-5|-|TRBV19
TGTGCCAGTAGTGTCCCCACGGGGGGCTTGGGAGAGACCCAGTACTTC
CASSVPTGGLGETQYF
>-|TRBJ1-2|-|TRBV2
TGTGCCAGCAGTGAAGGAGGAGGTATGGGCTATGGCTACACCTTC
CASSEGGGMGYGYTF
>TRBD2|TRBJ2-1|-|TRBV11-2
TGTGCCGGCCGGGGAGTTAGCGGGAGGGCTGGCAATGAGCAGTTCTTC
CAGRGVSGRAGNEQFF
>-|TRBJ2-7|-|TRBV10-3
TGTGCCATCAGTGAGTCGACAGACTACGAGCAGTACTTC
CAISESTDYEQYF
>TRBD2|TRBJ2-3|-|TRBV2
TGTGCCAGCAAGGATAGCGGGAGAACAGATACGCAGTATTTT
CASKDSGRTDTQYF
>TRBD2|TRBJ2-3|-|TRBV18
TGTGCCAGCTCACCACTAGCGGGAGTGGTAGATACGCAGTATTTT
CASSPLAGVVDTQYF
>-|TRBJ2-1|-|TRBV29-1
TGCAGTCCCTCATCAGTGAACGCCTACAATGAGCAGTTCTTC
CSPSSVNAYNEQFF
>-|TRBJ1-1|-|TRBV5-5
TGTGCCAGCAGACTCTTGACTGTGAACACTGAAGCTTTCTTT
CASRLLTVNTEAFF
>-|TRBJ1-1|-|TRBV11-2
TGTGCCAGCAGCTCCAGCAGGGGTTGGACTGAAGCTTTCTTT
CASSSSRGWTEAFF
>TRBD2|TRBJ2-2|-|TRBV19
TGTGCCAGTAGTATTAGGTATAGCGGGAGGGCCTCGAACACCGGGGAGTTGTTTTTT
CASSIRYSGRASNTGELFF
>TRBD2|TRBJ2-1|once|TRBV28
TGTGCCAGCAGCTCTAGCGGGAGAGGTTTAAATGAGCAGTTCTTC
CASSSSGRGLNEQFF
>-|TRBJ2-7|-|TRBV9
TGTGCCAGCAGCGTCGTTCCTAGCGACTACGAGCAGTACTTC
CASSVVPSDYEQYF
>TRBD1|TRBJ1-4|-|TRBV2
TGTGCCAGCAGTGTTTTAGAGGGGGCTGAAAAACTGTTTTTT
CASSVLEGAEKLFF
>TRBD2|TRBJ2-7|-|TRBV2
TGTGCCAGCAGTCATATGGGCCAGAGGAGGACTAGCGGGAGCGAGCAGTACTTC
CASSHMGQRRTSGSEQYF
>-|TRBJ2-5|-|TRBV18
TGTGCCAGCTCACCACGCAGGTCCCAGGAGACCCAGTACTTC
CASSPRRSQETQYF
>-|TRBJ1-5|-|TRBV7-2
TGTGCCAGCAGCCCCTGGGGGGGGGTTAATCAGCCCCAGCATTTT
CASSPWGGVNQPQHF